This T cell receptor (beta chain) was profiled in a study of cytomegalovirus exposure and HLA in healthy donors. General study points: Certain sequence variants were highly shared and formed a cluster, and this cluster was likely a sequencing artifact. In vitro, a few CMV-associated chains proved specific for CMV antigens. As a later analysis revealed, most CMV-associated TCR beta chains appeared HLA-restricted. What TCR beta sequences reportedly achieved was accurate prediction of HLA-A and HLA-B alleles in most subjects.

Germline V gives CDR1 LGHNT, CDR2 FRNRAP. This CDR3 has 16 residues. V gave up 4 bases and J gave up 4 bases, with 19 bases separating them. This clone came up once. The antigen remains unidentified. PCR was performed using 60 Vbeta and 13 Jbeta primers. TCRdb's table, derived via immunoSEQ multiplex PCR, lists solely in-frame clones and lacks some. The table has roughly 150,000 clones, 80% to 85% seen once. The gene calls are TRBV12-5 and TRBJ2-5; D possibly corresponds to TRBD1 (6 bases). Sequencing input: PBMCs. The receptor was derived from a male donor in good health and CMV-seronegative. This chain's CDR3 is CASGSDAGAGVETQYF. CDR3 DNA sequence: TGTGCTAGTGGTTCTGACGCAGGGGCTGGGGTAGAGACCCAGTACTTC.